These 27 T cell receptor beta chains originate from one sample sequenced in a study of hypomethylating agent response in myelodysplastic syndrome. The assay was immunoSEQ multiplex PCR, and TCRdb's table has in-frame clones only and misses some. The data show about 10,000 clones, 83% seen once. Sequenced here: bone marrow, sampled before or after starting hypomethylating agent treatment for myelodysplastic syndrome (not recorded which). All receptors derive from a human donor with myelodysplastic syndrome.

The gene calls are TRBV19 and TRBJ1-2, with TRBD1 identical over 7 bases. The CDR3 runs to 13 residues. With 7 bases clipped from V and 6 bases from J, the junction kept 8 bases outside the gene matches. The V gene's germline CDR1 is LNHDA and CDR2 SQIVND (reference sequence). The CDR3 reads CASKTGDRNGYTF. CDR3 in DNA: TGTGCCAGTAAAACAGGGGATCGGAATGGCTACACCTTC.

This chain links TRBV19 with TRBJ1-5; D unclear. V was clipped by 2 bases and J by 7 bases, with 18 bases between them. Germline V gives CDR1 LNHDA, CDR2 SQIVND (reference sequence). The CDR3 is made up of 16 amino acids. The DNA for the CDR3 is TGTGCCAGTAGTATACGTCATGTGGCGGAGGGCCAGCCCCAGCATTTT. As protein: CASSIRHVAEGQPQHF.

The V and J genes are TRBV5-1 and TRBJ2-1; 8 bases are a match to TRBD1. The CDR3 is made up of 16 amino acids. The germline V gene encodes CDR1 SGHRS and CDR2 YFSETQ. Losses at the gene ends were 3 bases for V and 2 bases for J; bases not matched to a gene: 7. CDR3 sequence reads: CASSSGGGMTYNEQFF. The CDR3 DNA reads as TGCGCCAGCAGCTCAGGGGGCGGGATGACCTACAATGAGCAGTTCTTC. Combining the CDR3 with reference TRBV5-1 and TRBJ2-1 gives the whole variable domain KAGVTQTPRYLIKTRGQQVTLSCSPISGHRSVSWYQQTPGQGLQFLFEYFSETQRNKGNFPGRFSGRQFSNSRSEMNVSTLELGDSALYLCASSSGGGMTYNEQFFGPGTRLTVL.

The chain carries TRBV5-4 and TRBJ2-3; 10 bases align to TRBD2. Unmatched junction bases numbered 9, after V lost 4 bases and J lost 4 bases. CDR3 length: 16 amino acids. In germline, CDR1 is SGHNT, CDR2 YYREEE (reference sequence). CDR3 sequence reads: CASSGPSGSGSDTQYF. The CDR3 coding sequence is TGTGCCAGCAGCGGCCCTAGCGGGAGTGGGTCAGATACGCAGTATTTT.

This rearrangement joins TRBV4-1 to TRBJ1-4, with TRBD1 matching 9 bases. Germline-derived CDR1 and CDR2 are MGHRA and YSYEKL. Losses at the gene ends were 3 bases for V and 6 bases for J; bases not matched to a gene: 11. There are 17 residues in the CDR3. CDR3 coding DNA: TGCGCCAGCAGCCACCCGGGACAGGGACCAGGAGATGAAAAACTGTTTTTT. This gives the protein CASSHPGQGPGDEKLFF.

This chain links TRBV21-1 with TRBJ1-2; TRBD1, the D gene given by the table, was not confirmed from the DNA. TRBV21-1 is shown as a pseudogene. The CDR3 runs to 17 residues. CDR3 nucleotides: TGTGCCAGCAGCATGCTTCCGGGACAGGGGACATTCGGAGGCTACACCTTC. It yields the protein CASSMLPGQGTFGGYTF.

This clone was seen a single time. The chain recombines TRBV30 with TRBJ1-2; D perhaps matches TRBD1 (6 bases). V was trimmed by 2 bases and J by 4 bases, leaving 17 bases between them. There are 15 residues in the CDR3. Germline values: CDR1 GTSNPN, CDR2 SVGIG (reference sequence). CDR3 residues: CAWSPHLGGTYGYTF. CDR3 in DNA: TGTGCCTGGAGTCCGCACCTAGGGGGAACCTATGGCTACACCTTC.

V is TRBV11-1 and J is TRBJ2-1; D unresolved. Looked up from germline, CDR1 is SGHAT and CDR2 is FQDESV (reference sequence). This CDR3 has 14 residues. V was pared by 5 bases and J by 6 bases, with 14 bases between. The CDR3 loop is CASSLDQSGNEQFF. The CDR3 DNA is TGTGCCAGCAGCCTCGACCAGAGTGGCAATGAGCAGTTCTTC.

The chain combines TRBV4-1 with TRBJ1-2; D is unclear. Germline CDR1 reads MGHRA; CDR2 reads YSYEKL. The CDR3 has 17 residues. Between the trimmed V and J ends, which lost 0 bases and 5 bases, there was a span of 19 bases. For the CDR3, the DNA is TGCGCCAGCAGCCAAGAATGGGCCAGAGTGGAGACGTATGGCTACACCTTC. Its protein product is CASSQEWARVETYGYTF.

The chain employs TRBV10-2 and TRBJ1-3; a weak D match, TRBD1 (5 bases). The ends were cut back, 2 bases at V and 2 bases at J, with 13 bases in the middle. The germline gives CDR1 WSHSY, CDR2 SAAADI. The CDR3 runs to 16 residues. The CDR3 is CASSEIGGTAGNTIYF. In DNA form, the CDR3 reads TGCGCCAGCAGTGAGATTGGGGGAACGGCTGGAAACACCATATATTTT.

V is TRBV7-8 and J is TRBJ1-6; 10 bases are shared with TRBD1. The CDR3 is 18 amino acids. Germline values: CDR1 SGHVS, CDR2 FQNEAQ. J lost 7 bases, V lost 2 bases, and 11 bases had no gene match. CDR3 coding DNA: TGTGCCAGCAGCTTAATGCCCGGGACAGGGGCGTTCAATTCACCCCTCCACTTT. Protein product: CASSLMPGTGAFNSPLHF.

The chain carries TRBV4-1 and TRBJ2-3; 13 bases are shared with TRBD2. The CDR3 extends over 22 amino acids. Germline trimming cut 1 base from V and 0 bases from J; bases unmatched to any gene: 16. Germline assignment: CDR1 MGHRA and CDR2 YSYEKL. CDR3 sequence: CASSQVLRGPGTSGASTDTQYF. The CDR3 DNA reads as TGCGCCAGCAGCCAAGTCCTTAGGGGCCCCGGGACTAGCGGGGCCAGCACAGATACGCAGTATTTT.

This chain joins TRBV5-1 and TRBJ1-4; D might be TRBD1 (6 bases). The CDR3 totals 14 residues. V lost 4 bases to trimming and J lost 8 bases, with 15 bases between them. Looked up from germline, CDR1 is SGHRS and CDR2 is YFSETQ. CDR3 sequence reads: CASSPPGDNEKLFF. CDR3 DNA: TGCGCCAGCAGCCCTCCAGGGGATAACGAAAAACTGTTTTTT.

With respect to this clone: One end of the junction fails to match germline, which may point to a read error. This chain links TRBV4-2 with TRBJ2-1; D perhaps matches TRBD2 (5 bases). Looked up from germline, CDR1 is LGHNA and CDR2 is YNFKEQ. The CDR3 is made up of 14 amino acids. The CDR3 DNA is TGTGCCAGCAGCAAAGAGGGCCACTACAATGAGCAGTTCTTC. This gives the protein CASSKEGHYNEQFF.

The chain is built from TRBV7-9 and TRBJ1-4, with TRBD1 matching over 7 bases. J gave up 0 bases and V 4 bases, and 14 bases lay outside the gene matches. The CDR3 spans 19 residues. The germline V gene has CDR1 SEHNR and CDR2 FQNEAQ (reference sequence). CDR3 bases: TGTGCCAGCAGCTCAATCTGGTGGGACAGAGATTCAACTAATGAAAAACTGTTTTTT. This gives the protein CASSSIWWDRDSTNEKLFF. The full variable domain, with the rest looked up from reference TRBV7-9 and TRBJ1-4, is DTGVSQNPRHKITKRGQNVTFRCDPISEHNRLYWYRQTLGQGPEFLTYFQNEAQLEKSRLLSDRFSAERPKGSFSTLEIQRTEQGDSAMYLCASSSIWWDRDSTNEKLFFGSGTQLSVL.

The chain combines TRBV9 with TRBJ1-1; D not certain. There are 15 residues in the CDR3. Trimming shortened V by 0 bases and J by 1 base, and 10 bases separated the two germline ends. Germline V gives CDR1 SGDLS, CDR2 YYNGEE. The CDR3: CASSVVWEGNTEAFF. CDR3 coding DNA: TGTGCCAGCAGCGTAGTATGGGAAGGGAACACTGAAGCTTTCTTT.

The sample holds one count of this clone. The CDR3 protein is CAWSGRAGETQYF. The CDR3 bases are TGTGCCTGGAGCGGGAGGGCCGGGGAGACCCAGTACTTC. V usage is TRBV30 and J usage is TRBJ2-5; 8 bases are shared with TRBD2. J gave up 5 bases and V 3 bases, and 5 bases lay outside the gene matches. The CDR3 length is 13 residues. Germline loops: CDR1 GTSNPN, CDR2 SVGIG (reference sequence).

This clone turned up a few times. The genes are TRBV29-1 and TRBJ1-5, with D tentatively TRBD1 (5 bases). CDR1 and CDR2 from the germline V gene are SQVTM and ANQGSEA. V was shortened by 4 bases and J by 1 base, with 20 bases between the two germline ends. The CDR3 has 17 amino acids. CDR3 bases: TGCAGCGTTGTGGATGGTCCGGGGGTGGGGAGCAATCAGCCCCAGCATTTT. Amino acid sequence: CSVVDGPGVGSNQPQHF.

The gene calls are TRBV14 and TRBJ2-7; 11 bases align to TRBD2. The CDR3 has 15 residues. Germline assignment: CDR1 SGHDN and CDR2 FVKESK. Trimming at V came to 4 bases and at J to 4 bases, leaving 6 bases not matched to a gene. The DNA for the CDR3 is TGTGCCAGCAGCCTCGGGACTAGCGGCACTTACGAGCAGTACTTC. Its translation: CASSLGTSGTYEQYF.

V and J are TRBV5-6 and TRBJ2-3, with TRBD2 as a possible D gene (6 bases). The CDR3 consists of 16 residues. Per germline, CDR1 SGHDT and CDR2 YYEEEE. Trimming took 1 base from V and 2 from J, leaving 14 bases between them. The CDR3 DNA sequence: TGTGCCAGCAGCTTGTATCGGGGGATGAACACAGATACGCAGTATTTT. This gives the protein CASSLYRGMNTDTQYF.

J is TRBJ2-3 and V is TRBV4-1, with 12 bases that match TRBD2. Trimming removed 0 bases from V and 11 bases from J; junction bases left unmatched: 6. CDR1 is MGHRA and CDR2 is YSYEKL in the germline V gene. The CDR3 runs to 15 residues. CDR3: CASSQDRWTSGEQYF. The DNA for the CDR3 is TGCGCCAGCAGCCAAGACCGATGGACTAGCGGGGAGCAGTATTTT.

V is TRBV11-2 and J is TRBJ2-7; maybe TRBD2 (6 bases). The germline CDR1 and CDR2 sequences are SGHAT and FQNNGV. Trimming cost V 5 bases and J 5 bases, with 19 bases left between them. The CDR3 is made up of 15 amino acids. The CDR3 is CASSLIIGRGDEQYF. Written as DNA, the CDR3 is TGTGCCAGCAGCCTTATAATCGGGAGAGGGGACGAGCAGTACTTC.

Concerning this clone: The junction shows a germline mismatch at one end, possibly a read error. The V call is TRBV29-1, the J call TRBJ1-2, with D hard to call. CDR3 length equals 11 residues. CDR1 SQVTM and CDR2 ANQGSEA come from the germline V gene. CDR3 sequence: CSVQDFYGYTF. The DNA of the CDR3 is TGCAGCGTTCAAGATTTCTATGGCTACACCTTC.

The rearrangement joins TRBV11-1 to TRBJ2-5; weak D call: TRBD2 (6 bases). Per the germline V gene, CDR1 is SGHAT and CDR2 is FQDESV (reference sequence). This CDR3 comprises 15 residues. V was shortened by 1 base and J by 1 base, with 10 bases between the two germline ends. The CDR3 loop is CASSLVASAQETQYF. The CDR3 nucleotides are TGTGCCAGCAGCTTAGTGGCTAGCGCCCAAGAGACCCAGTACTTC.

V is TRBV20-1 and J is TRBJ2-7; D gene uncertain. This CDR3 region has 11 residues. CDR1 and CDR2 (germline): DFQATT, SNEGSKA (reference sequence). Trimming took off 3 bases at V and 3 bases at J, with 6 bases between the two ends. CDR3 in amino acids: CSASLNYEQYF. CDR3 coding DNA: TGCAGTGCTAGTTTAAACTACGAGCAGTACTTC.

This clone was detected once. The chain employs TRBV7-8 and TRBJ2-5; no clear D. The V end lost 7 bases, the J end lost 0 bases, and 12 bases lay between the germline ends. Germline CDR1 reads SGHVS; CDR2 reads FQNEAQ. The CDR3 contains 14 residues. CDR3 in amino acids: CASTYDSYQETQYF. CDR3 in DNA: TGTGCCAGCACCTACGACTCGTACCAAGAGACCCAGTACTTC. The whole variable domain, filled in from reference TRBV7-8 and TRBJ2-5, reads GAGVSQSPRYKVAKRGQDVALRCDPISGHVSLFWYQQALGQGPEFLTYFQNEAQLDKSGLPSDRFFAERPEGSVSTLKIQRTQQEDSAVYLCASTYDSYQETQYFGPGTRLLVL.

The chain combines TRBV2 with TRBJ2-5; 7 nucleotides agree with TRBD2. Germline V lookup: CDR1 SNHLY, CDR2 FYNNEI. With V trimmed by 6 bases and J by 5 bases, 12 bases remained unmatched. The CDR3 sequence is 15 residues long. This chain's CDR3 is CASRAGTTKVETQYF. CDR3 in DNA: TGTGCCAGCAGGGCCGGGACTACAAAGGTGGAGACCCAGTACTTC.